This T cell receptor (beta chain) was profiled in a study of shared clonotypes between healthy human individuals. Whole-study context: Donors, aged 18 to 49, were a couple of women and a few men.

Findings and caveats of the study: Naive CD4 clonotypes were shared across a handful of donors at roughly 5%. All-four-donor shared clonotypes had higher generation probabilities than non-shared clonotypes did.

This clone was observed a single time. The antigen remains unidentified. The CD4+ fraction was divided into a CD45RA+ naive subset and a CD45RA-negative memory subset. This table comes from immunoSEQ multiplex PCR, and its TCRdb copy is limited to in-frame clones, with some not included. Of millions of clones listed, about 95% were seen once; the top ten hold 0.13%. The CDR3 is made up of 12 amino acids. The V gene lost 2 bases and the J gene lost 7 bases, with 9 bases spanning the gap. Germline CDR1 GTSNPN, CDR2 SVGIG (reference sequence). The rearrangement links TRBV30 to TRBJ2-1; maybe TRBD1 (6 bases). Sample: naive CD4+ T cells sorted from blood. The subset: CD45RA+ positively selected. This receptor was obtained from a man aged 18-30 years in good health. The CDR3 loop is CAWSKQGNEQFF. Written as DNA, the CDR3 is TGTGCCTGGAGTAAACAGGGAAATGAGCAGTTCTTC.